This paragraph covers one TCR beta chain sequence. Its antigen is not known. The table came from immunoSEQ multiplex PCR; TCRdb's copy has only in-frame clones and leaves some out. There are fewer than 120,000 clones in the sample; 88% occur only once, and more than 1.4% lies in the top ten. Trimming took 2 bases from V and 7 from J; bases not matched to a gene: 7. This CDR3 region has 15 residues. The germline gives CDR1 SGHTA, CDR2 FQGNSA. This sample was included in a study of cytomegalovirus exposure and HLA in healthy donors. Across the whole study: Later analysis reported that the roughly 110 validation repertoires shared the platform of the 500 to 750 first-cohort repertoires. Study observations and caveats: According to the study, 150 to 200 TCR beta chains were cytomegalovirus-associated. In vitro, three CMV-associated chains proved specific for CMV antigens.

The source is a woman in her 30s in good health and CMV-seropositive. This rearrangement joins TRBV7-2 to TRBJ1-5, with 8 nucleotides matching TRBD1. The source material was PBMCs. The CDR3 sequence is CASSLMTGASQPQHF. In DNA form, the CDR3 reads TGTGCCAGCAGCTTAATGACAGGGGCTAGCCAGCCCCAGCATTTT.